This T cell receptor beta chain was retrieved from a study of blood T cell repertoires in COVID-19. Across the whole study: The study drew acute and convalescent COVID-19 samples from the United States, Italy and Spain.

In the source study's methods: Nucleated cell counts were estimated from reference gene primer amplification. Profiled with immunoSEQ multiplex PCR; TCRdb holds only in-frame clones, not every one. V and J calls and clone size come straight from that table; D and trimming were deduced from the DNA. The sample has 200,000 to 250,000 clones, approximately 83% seen once. All exposed participants met a person with COVID-19 within 2 weeks before entering the study. The V gene's germline CDR1 is SGHRS and CDR2 YFSETQ. V lost 1 base, J lost 4 bases, and 18 bases lay in between. The CDR3 consists of 17 residues.

The sample consisted of PBMCs or T cells enriched from blood (not recorded which). V is TRBV5-1 and J is TRBJ1-3; no definite D call. This receptor was taken from a woman between 50 and 59 years old who had been exposed to COVID-19. CDR3 sequence reads: CASSLQGPAAGGNTIYF. The CDR3 bases are TGCGCCAGCAGCTTGCAAGGTCCGGCCGCGGGAGGAAACACCATATATTTT.